What follows are 8 T cell receptor beta chains derived from one specimen sequenced in a study of blood T cell repertoires in COVID-19. Libraries were prepared by immunoSEQ multiplex PCR; TCRdb keeps only in-frame clonotypes and omits some of them. Among approximately 230,000 clones, 87% were seen once, and the ten largest hold under 4%. Sequencing input: peripheral blood. All receptors derive from a man aged 18 to 29 with active or convalescent COVID-19.

The rearrangement uses TRBV6-1 and TRBJ1-2, with D possibly matching TRBD1 (6 bases). V shed 11 bases and J shed 0 bases, with 16 bases lying between them. The germline CDR1 and CDR2 sequences are MNHNS and SASEGT. The CDR3 runs 14 residues. The CDR3 sequence: CAGKTGGANYGYTF. For the CDR3, the DNA is TGTGCCGGGAAGACAGGCGGAGCTAACTATGGCTACACCTTC.

The chain couples TRBV19 to TRBJ1-1; possible D gene TRBD1, 6 bases. Trimming pared 1 base from V and 3 bases from J, leaving 9 bases between. This CDR3 has 14 residues. Germline V gene lookup returns CDR1 LNHDA and CDR2 SQIVND (reference sequence). The CDR3 spells CASSIGTAYTEAFF. CDR3 bases: TGTGCCAGTAGTATAGGGACAGCCTACACTGAAGCTTTCTTT. Combining the CDR3 with reference TRBV19 and TRBJ1-1 gives the whole variable domain DGGITQSPKYLFRKEGQNVTLSCEQNLNHDAMYWYRQDPGQGLRLIYYSQIVNDFQKGDIAEGYSVSREKKESFPLTVTSAQKNPTAFYLCASSIGTAYTEAFFGQGTRLTVV.

V gene TRBV5-1 combines with J gene TRBJ1-1; weak D call: TRBD1 (5 bases). Germline V CDR1 and CDR2: SGHRS, YFSETQ. Trimming shortened V by 0 bases and J by 1 base, and 7 bases separated the two germline ends. The CDR3 runs to 14 residues. The CDR3 bases are TGCGCCAGCAGCTTGGACAGGCAGAACACTGAAGCTTTCTTT. This sequence encodes CASSLDRQNTEAFF.

The chain employs TRBV19 and TRBJ1-1, with D perhaps TRBD1 (5 bases). Deletions cut 1 base from V and 4 bases from J, with 7 bases between. Germline V gene data show CDR1 as LNHDA and CDR2 as SQIVND (reference sequence). CDR3 length: 13 residues. CDR3 protein: CASSIGGVTEAFF. CDR3 in DNA: TGTGCCAGTAGTATAGGGGGCGTCACTGAAGCTTTCTTT.

The V call is TRBV7-2, the J call TRBJ2-3; possible D gene TRBD2, 5 bases. CDR3 length: 16 residues. Deletions cut 2 bases from V and 2 bases from J, with 14 bases between. CDR1 is SGHTA, CDR2 FQGNSA, per germline. The CDR3 spells CASSLPQDYFTDTQYF. The CDR3 DNA reads as TGTGCCAGCAGCTTACCCCAAGACTACTTCACAGATACGCAGTATTTT.

This chain's CDR3 is CASSSSYQPQHF. For the CDR3, the DNA is TGTGCCAGCAGCTCTTCTTATCAGCCCCAGCATTTT. The gene calls are TRBV7-9 and TRBJ1-5; D is unresolved. V was shortened by 4 bases and J by 5 bases, with 6 bases between the two germline ends. This CDR3 comprises 12 residues. The germline V gene has CDR1 SEHNR and CDR2 FQNEAQ (reference sequence).

This CDR3 is CATSRAIGTSGVEQFF. CDR3 DNA sequence: TGTGCCACCAGCAGAGCCATCGGAACTAGCGGCGTAGAGCAGTTCTTC. The chain employs TRBV15 and TRBJ2-1, with 8 bases that match TRBD2. With 1 base clipped from V and 10 bases from J, the junction kept 12 bases outside the gene matches. Germline CDR1 and CDR2: LNHNV and YYDKDF (reference sequence). This CDR3 region has 16 residues.

The genes are TRBV20-1 and TRBJ1-5, with D tentatively TRBD1 (5 bases). Germline-derived CDR1 and CDR2 are DFQATT and SNEGSKA (reference sequence). V was pared by 3 bases and J by 0 bases, with 12 bases between. The CDR3 has 15 residues. Written as DNA, the CDR3 is TGCAGTGCTAGTGGTTCCGGGGGTAGCAATCAGCCCCAGCATTTT. Residues: CSASGSGGSNQPQHF.